A single sample gave rise to the 4 T cell receptor beta chains below, sequenced in a study of T cell changes during pregnancy in multiple sclerosis. Sequenced by immunoSEQ multiplex PCR; TCRdb stores in-frame clones only, minus some. The sample lists fewer than 50,000 clones, about 90% seen once, with 10% to 13% in the top ten. The sample consisted of CD8+ T cells from peripheral blood mononuclear cells, taken after pregnancy. Every receptor here comes from a female donor with multiple sclerosis, enrolled in a pregnancy study.

The sample holds one count of this clone. J is TRBJ2-4 and V is TRBV30; 13 nucleotides agree with TRBD2. V shed 7 bases and J 0 bases; nucleotides not matched to a gene: 9. Germline values: CDR1 GTSNPN, CDR2 SVGIG (reference sequence). The CDR3 has 17 amino acids. CDR3 amino acids: CASHRLAGGLAKNIQYF. The CDR3, as DNA: TGTGCCTCCCATAGACTAGCGGGGGGTTTAGCCAAAAACATTCAGTACTTC.

This clone was detected once. The chain couples TRBV5-5 to TRBJ1-1, with TRBD1 matching 7 bases. Germline V gene lookup returns CDR1 SGHKS and CDR2 YYEKEE (reference sequence). V was clipped by 1 base and J by 6 bases; unmatched bases: 6. There are 14 residues in the CDR3. The DNA of the CDR3 is TGTGCCAGCAGCTTGTATCAGGGGGGAGCTGAAGCTTTCTTT. Translating it yields CASSLYQGGAEAFF.

The chain links TRBV5-6 to TRBJ1-1; 7 bases agree with TRBD1. Germline trimming cut 4 bases from V and 0 bases from J; bases unmatched to any gene: 6. The CDR3 has 15 residues. Germline-derived CDR1 and CDR2 are SGHDT and YYEEEE. This chain's CDR3 is CASSTGDSMNTEAFF. In DNA form, the CDR3 reads TGTGCCAGCAGCACCGGGGACAGCATGAACACTGAAGCTTTCTTT.

The rearrangement links TRBV6-5 to TRBJ2-3; D is possibly TRBD2 (6 bases). The CDR3 length is 14 residues. V lost 4 bases, J lost 1 base, and 9 bases lay in between. CDR1 MNHEY and CDR2 SVGAGI come from the germline V gene. CDR3 DNA sequence: TGTGCCAGCAGTTTCTTAGCGGGCACAGATACGCAGTATTTT. Its protein is CASSFLAGTDTQYF.